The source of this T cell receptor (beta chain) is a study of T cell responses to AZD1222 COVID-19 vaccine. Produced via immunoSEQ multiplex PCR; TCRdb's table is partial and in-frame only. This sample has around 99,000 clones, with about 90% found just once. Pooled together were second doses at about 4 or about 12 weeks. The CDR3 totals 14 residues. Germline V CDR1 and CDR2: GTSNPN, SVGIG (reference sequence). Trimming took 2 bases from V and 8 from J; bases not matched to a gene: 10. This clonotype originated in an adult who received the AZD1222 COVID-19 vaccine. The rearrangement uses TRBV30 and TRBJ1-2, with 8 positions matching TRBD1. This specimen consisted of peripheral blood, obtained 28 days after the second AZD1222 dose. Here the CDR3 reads CAWSRNMYRGGYTF. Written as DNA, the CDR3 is TGTGCCTGGAGTCGCAACATGTACAGGGGGGGCTACACCTTC.